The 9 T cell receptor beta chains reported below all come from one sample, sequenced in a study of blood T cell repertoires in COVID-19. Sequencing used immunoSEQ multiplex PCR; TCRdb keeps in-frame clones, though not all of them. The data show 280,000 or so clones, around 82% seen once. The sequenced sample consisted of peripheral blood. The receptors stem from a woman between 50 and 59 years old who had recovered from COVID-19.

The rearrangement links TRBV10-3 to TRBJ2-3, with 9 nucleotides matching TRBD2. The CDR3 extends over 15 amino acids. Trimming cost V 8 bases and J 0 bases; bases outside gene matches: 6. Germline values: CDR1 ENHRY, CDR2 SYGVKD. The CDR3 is CAIGPGLASTDTQYF. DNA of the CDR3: TGTGCCATCGGACCGGGACTAGCAAGCACAGATACGCAGTATTTT.

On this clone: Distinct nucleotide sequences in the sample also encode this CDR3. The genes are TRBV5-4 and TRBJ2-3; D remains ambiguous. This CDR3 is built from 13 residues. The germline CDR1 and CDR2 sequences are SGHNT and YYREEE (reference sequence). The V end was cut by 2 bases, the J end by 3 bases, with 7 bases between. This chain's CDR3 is CASSLTGTDTQYF. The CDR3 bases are TGTGCCAGCAGCTTAACCGGTACAGATACGCAGTATTTT.

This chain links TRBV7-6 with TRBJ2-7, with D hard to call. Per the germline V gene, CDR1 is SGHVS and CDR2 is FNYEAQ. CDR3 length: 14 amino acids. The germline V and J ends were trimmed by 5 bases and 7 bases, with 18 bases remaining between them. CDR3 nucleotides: TGTGCCAGCAGCCACAAACCCGACACCGAGGAGCAGTACTTC. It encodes CASSHKPDTEEQYF.

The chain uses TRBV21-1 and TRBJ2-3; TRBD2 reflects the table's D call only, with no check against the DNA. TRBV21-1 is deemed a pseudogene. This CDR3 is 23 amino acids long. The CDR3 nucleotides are TGTGCCAGCAGCAAACCGGGACTAGCGGGGGCCGCTATCACCTCCTACTACACAGATACGCAGTATTTT. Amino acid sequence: CASSKPGLAGAAITSYYTDTQYF.

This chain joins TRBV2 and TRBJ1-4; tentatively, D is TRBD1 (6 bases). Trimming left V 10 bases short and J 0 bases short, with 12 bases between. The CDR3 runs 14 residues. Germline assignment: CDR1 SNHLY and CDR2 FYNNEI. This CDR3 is CATKDRSTNEKLFF. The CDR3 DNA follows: TGTGCCACCAAGGACAGATCAACTAATGAAAAACTGTTTTTT.

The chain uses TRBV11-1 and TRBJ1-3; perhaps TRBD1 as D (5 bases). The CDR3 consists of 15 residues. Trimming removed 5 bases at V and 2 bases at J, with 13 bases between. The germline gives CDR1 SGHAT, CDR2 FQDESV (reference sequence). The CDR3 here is CASSVPGFAGNTIYF. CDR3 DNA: TGTGCCAGCAGCGTACCAGGGTTTGCTGGAAACACCATATATTTT.

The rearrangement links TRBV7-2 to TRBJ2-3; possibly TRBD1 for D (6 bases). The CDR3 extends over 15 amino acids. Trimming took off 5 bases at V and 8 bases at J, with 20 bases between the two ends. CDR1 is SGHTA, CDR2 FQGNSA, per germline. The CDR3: CASSPSGARAGTQYF. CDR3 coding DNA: TGTGCCAGCAGCCCGTCAGGGGCCCGTGCTGGTACGCAGTATTTT.

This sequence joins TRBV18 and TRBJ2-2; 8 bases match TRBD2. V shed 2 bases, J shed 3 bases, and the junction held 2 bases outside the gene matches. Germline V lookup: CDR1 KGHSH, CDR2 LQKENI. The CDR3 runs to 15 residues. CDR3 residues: CASSPTSGYTGELFF. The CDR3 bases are TGTGCCAGCTCACCAACTAGCGGCTACACCGGGGAGCTGTTTTTT. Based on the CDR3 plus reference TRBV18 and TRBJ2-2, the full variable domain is NAGVMQNPRHLVRRRGQEARLRCSPMKGHSHVYWYRQLPEEGLKFMVYLQKENIIDESGMPKERFSAEFPKEGPSILRIQQVVRGDSAAYFCASSPTSGYTGELFFGEGSRLTVL.

The DNA for the CDR3 is TGTGCCAGCAGCTATCCGGGACTAGCGGGAAGGGGGGAGCAGTTCTTC. As protein: CASSYPGLAGRGEQFF. The rearrangement uses TRBV7-9 and TRBJ2-1; 13 bases are shared with TRBD2. V lost 4 bases to trimming and J lost 10 bases; unmatched junction nucleotides: 10. The CDR3 extends over 16 amino acids. Germline CDR1 reads SEHNR; CDR2 reads FQNEAQ (reference sequence).